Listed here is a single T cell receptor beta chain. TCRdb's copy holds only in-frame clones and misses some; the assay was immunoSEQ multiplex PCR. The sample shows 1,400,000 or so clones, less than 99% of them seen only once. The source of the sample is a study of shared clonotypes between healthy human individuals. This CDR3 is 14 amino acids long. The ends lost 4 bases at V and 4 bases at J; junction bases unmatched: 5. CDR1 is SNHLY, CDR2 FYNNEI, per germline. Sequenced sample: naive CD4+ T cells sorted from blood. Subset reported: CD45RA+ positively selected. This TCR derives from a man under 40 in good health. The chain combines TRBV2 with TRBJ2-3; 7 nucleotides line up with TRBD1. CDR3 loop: CASSGNDRADTQYF. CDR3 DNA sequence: TGTGCCAGCAGTGGCAATGACAGGGCAGATACGCAGTATTTT.